Listed here are 17 T cell receptor beta chains from one sample, sequenced in a study of blood T cell repertoires in COVID-19. Assay: immunoSEQ multiplex PCR; the TCRdb copy retains only in-frame clones and omits some. The sample shows hundreds of thousands of clones, around 88% of them seen only once. The sequencing sample was made of peripheral blood. Every receptor here comes from a woman in her forties or fifties with COVID-19, enrolled during active disease.

The chain uses TRBV2 and TRBJ1-2; D gene ambiguous. Germline CDR1 is SNHLY and CDR2 is FYNNEI. Trimming took off 10 bases at V and 2 bases at J, with 8 bases between the two ends. This CDR3 has 11 residues. The CDR3 DNA is TGTGCCACCTACTTCAACTATGGCTACACCTTC. Translating it yields CATYFNYGYTF.

A note on this clone: The sample carries other DNA sequences with the same CDR3. The chain employs TRBV30 and TRBJ1-1, with a possible D match to TRBD1 (5 bases). V shed 3 bases and J shed 1 base, with 6 bases lying between them. Germline CDR1 and CDR2: GTSNPN and SVGIG (reference sequence). The CDR3 loop spans 12 amino acids. The CDR3 loop is CAWSDRNTEAFF. The CDR3 nucleotides read TGTGCCTGGAGCGACAGGAACACTGAAGCTTTCTTT.

The chain recombines TRBV19 with TRBJ1-5; 7 nucleotides align to TRBD1. With V trimmed by 5 bases and J by 4 bases, 8 bases remained unmatched. The CDR3 contains 15 residues. Germline CDR1 and CDR2: LNHDA and SQIVND (reference sequence). The CDR3 region is CASSRRDSLNQPQHF. The DNA for the CDR3 is TGTGCCAGTAGTCGGCGGGACAGCCTGAATCAGCCCCAGCATTTT.

This clone was seen only once. The genes are TRBV5-4 and TRBJ2-3; D is perhaps TRBD1 (5 bases). V was cut by 0 bases and J by 6 bases, with 17 bases left in between. CDR1 is SGHNT, CDR2 YYREEE, per germline (reference sequence). CDR3 length: 16 residues. CDR3: CASSLARAAVRDTQYF. Here the CDR3 DNA reads TGTGCCAGCAGCTTGGCCAGGGCGGCGGTGAGGGATACGCAGTATTTT.

The chain uses TRBV4-2 and TRBJ2-7, with 7 nucleotides matching TRBD2. This CDR3 has 16 residues. Germline V gene data show CDR1 as LGHNA and CDR2 as YNFKEQ. V shed 0 bases and J 2 bases; nucleotides not matched to a gene: 7. The CDR3 nucleotides are TGTGCCAGCAGCCAAGAATCAGCGGGGTTTACCTACGAGCAGTACTTC. The encoded protein is CASSQESAGFTYEQYF.

The V and J genes are TRBV29-1 and TRBJ1-2; D gene uncertain. CDR1 and CDR2 from the germline V gene are SQVTM and ANQGSEA. The CDR3 contains 14 residues. The V end lost 7 bases, the J end lost 1 base, and 16 bases lay between the germline ends. The CDR3 nucleotides read TGCAGCGCGGAAGGTGGTGGAGATAACTATGGCTACACCTTC. Translating it yields CSAEGGGDNYGYTF.

The chain recombines TRBV4-1 with TRBJ1-2; the D gene is possibly TRBD1 (6 bases). The CDR3 consists of 14 residues. V was cut by 4 bases and J by 4 bases, with 13 bases left in between. The germline gives CDR1 MGHRA, CDR2 YSYEKL. The CDR3, as DNA: TGCGCCAGCAGCCCTCAGGAGGACAGCTATGGCTACACCTTC. The encoded protein is CASSPQEDSYGYTF.

The chain uses TRBV2 and TRBJ2-1; tentative D call: TRBD1 (6 bases). With 2 bases removed from V and 3 bases from J, the gap between germline ends came to 14 bases. The CDR3 runs 16 residues. Looked up from germline, CDR1 is SNHLY and CDR2 is FYNNEI. CDR3: CASSEWAGDVYNEQFF. CDR3 DNA: TGTGCCAGCAGTGAATGGGCAGGGGATGTCTACAATGAGCAGTTCTTC.

The chain recombines TRBV28 with TRBJ2-5; 9 bases align to TRBD1. The V and J ends lost 10 bases and 5 bases, in that order; junction bases with no gene match: 11. This CDR3 is 14 amino acids long. Germline V gene sequence: CDR1 MDHEN, CDR2 SYDVKM. The CDR3 DNA is TGTGCCATCCGGGACAGGGTGGTATCGGAGACCCAGTACTTC. Amino acids: CAIRDRVVSETQYF.

This chain connects TRBV6-5 to TRBJ2-3; TRBD1 matches 8 bases. This CDR3 is built from 15 residues. Germline-derived CDR1 and CDR2 are MNHEY and SVGAGI. The V segment lost 4 bases and the J segment 2 bases; nucleotides outside the gene matches: 5. The CDR3 region is CASSSQGVATDTQYF. The CDR3 DNA reads TGTGCCAGCAGTTCACAGGGGGTCGCCACAGATACGCAGTATTTT.

This rearrangement joins TRBV6-1 to TRBJ1-1; tentative D call: TRBD1 (5 bases). Trimming shortened V by 2 bases and J by 8 bases, and 15 bases separated the two germline ends. Germline V lookup: CDR1 MNHNS, CDR2 SASEGT. There are 14 residues in the CDR3. The CDR3 loop is CASSEPQGRFEAFF. The CDR3 nucleotides read TGTGCCAGCAGTGAACCCCAGGGTAGGTTCGAAGCTTTCTTT.

The V gene is TRBV10-3, the J gene TRBJ1-1; D is undetermined. This CDR3 is built from 14 residues. Germline assignment: CDR1 ENHRY and CDR2 SYGVKD. The V end lost 3 bases, the J end lost 1 base, and 9 bases lay between the germline ends. The CDR3 region has the DNA TGTGCCATCAGTGATCGCATGGCGAACACTGAAGCTTTCTTT. Its translation is CAISDRMANTEAFF.

This chain connects TRBV5-1 to TRBJ2-7; 10 nucleotides match TRBD1. J lost 2 bases, V lost 2 bases, and 4 bases had no gene match. The CDR3 sequence is 15 residues long. CDR1 is SGHRS, CDR2 YFSETQ, per germline. This chain's CDR3 is CASSLGGTGAYEQYF. The CDR3 region has the DNA TGCGCCAGCAGCTTAGGTGGGACAGGGGCCTACGAGCAGTACTTC.

This clone occurred once. The CDR3 sequence is CSVSLSGNQPQHF. CDR3 nucleotides: TGCAGCGTGTCCCTCTCCGGGAATCAGCCCCAGCATTTT. The rearrangement uses TRBV29-1 and TRBJ1-5; no definite D call. V was trimmed by 6 bases and J by 4 bases, leaving 13 bases between them. CDR1 is SQVTM, CDR2 ANQGSEA, per germline. The CDR3 loop spans 13 amino acids.

The sample holds one count of this clone. This sequence joins TRBV5-1 and TRBJ1-4, with D possibly matching TRBD1 (5 bases). Germline assignment: CDR1 SGHRS and CDR2 YFSETQ. Trimming shortened V by 5 bases and J by 8 bases, and 13 bases separated the two germline ends. The CDR3 totals 13 residues. CDR3 nucleotide sequence: TGCGCCAGCAGTAGGACATTGGGAGAAAAACTGTTTTTT. It yields the protein CASSRTLGEKLFF.

V gene TRBV20-1 combines with J gene TRBJ1-2; D is uncertain. Trimming cost V 7 bases and J 4 bases, with 10 bases left between them. Germline V gene sequence: CDR1 DFQATT, CDR2 SNEGSKA (reference sequence). CDR3 length: 11 amino acids. The CDR3 loop reads CSGRDSYGYTF. The CDR3 DNA is TGCAGTGGGAGAGACTCCTATGGCTACACCTTC.

The gene calls are TRBV7-2 and TRBJ2-3; the match to TRBD2 covers 7 bases. V was pared by 1 base and J by 4 bases, with 5 bases of the junction left unmatched. The germline CDR1 and CDR2 sequences are SGHTA and FQGNSA. This CDR3 spans 15 amino acids. CDR3 in amino acids: CASSLGGGGSDTQYF. The CDR3 bases are TGTGCCAGCAGCTTAGGGGGCGGGGGTTCAGATACGCAGTATTTT.